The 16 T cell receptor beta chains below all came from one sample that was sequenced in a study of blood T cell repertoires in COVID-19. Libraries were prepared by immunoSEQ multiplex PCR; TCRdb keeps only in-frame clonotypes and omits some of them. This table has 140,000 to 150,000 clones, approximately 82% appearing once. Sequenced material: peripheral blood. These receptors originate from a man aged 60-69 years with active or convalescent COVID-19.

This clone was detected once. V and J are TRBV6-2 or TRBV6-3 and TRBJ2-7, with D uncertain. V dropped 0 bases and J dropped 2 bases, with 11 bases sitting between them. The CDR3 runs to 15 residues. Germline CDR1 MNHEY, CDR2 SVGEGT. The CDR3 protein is CASSYSSPEAYEQYF. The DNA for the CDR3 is TGTGCCAGCAGTTACTCGAGTCCTGAAGCCTACGAGCAGTACTTC.

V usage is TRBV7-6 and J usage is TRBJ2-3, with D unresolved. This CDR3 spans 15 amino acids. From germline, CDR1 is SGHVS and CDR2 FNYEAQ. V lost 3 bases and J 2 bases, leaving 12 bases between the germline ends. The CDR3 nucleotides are TGTGCCAGCAGCTTGGGCCAGAGCTACACAGATACGCAGTATTTT. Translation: CASSLGQSYTDTQYF.

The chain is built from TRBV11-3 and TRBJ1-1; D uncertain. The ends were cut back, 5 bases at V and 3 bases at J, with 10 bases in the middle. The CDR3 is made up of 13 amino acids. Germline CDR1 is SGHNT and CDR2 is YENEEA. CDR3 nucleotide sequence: TGTGCCAGCAGCCCCCGGGTATACACTGAAGCTTTCTTT. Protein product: CASSPRVYTEAFF.

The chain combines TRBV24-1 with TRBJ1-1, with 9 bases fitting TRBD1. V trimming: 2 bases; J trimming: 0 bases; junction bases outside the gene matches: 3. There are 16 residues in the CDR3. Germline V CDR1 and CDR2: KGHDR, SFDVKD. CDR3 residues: CATSDSQGAVNTEAFF. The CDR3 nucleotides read TGTGCCACCAGTGATTCACAGGGGGCCGTGAACACTGAAGCTTTCTTT.

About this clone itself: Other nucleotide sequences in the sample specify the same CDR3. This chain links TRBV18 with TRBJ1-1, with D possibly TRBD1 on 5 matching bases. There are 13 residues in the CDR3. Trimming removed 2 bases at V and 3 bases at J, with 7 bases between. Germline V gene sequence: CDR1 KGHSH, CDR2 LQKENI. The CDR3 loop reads CASSPSGYTEAFF. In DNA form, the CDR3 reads TGTGCCAGCTCACCATCAGGGTACACTGAAGCTTTCTTT.

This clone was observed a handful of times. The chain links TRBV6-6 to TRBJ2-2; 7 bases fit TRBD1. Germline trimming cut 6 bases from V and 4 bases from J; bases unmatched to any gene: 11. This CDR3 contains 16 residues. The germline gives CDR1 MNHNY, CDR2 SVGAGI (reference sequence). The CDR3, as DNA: TGTGCCAGCAGCAAAGACAGGGACCGGGGCACCGGGGAGCTGTTTTTT. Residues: CASSKDRDRGTGELFF.

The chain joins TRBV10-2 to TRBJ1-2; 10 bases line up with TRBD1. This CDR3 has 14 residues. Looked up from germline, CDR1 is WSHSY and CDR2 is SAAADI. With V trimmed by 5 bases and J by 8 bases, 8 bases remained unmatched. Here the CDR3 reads CASSPGTGVGGYTF. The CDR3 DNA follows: TGCGCCAGCAGTCCCGGGACAGGGGTGGGAGGCTACACCTTC.

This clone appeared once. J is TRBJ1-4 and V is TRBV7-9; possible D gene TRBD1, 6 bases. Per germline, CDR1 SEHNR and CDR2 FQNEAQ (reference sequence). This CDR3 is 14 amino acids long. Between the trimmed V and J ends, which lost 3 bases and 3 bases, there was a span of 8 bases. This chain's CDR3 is CASSLGASNEKLFF. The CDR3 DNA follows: TGTGCCAGCAGCTTGGGGGCATCTAATGAAAAACTGTTTTTT.

The CDR3 DNA reads TGTGCCAGTAGTAGGTCCGGACAGGGGGCGCAGGGCTACACCTTC. Protein: CASSRSGQGAQGYTF. This chain links TRBV19 with TRBJ1-2, with 11 bases matching TRBD1. V lost 4 bases to trimming and J lost 8 bases; unmatched junction nucleotides: 9. The CDR3 spans 15 residues. The germline V gene encodes CDR1 LNHDA and CDR2 SQIVND (reference sequence).

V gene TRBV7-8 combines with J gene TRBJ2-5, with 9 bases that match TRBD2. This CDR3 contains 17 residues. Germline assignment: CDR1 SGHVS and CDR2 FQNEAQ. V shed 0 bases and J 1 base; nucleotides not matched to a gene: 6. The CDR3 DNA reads TGTGCCAGCAGCTTAGCACGGTTTAGCGGGGGCCAAGAGACCCAGTACTTC. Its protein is CASSLARFSGGQETQYF.

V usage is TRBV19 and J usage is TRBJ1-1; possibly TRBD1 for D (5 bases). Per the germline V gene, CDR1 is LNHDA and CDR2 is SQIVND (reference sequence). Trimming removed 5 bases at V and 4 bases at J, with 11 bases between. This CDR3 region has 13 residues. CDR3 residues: CASSQGLITEAFF. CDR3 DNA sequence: TGTGCCAGTAGTCAGGGACTGATCACTGAAGCTTTCTTT.

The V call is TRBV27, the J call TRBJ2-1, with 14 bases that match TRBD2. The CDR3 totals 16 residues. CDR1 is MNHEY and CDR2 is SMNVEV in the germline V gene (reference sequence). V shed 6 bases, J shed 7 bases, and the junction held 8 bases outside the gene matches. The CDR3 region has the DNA TGTGCCAGCAGCCCTACTGGACTAGCGGGAGGAAATGAGCAGTTCTTC. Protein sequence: CASSPTGLAGGNEQFF.

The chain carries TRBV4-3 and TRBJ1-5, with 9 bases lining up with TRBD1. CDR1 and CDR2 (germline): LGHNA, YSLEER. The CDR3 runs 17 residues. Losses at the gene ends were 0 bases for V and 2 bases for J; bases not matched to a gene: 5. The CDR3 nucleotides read TGCGCCAGCAGCCAAGATGTTTGGACAGGGGGCAATCAGCCCCAGCATTTT. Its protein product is CASSQDVWTGGNQPQHF.

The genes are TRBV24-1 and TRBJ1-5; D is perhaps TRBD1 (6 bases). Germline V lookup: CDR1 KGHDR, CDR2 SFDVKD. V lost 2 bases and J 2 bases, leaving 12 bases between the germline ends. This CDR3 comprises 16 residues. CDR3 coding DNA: TGTGCCACCAGTGATTCGCAGGGGTTTGGCAATCAGCCCCAGCATTTT. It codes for CATSDSQGFGNQPQHF.

In DNA, the CDR3 is TGCGCCAGCAGCGTGATACTAGCGGGGGCCTACAATGAGCAGTTCTTC. Translation gives CASSVILAGAYNEQFF. The V and J genes are TRBV5-1 and TRBJ2-1; TRBD2 matches at 11 bases. Germline trimming cut 4 bases from V and 2 bases from J; bases unmatched to any gene: 5. CDR1 and CDR2 (germline): SGHRS, YFSETQ. This CDR3 has 16 residues.

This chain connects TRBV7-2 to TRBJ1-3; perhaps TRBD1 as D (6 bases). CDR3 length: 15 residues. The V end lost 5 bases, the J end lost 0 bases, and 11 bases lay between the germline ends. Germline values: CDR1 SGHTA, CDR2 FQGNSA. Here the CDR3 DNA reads TGTGCCAGCAGCCGGGACACCGTCTCTGGAAACACCATATATTTT. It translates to CASSRDTVSGNTIYF.